Below, 14 T cell receptor beta chains from the same sample are listed, as sequenced in a study of Ad26.COV2.S vaccination and SARS-CoV-2 variants. Here immunoSEQ multiplex PCR was the method, and the copy in TCRdb shows in-frame clones only, minus some. The table includes 450,000 to 550,000 clones, about 88% detected once. As to treatment: roughly 20 received Ad26.COV2.S at low or high dose, single or two shots; five or six received placebo; per-sample allocation not given. Sampling was performed 63 days after the first vaccine or placebo injection. The starting material was peripheral blood, obtained in a trial of Ad26.COV2.S vaccine versus placebo. The receptors were gathered from a person aged 18-60 years who received the Ad26.COV2.S COVID-19 vaccine or a placebo.

This clone was detected once. The V gene is TRBV6-4, the J gene TRBJ2-5; the match to TRBD1 covers 7 bases. The CDR3 is made up of 13 amino acids. After removal of 6 bases from V and 5 bases from J, the junction contained 6 bases not matched to a gene. Looked up from germline, CDR1 is MRHNA and CDR2 is SNTAGT. The CDR3 loop is CASSRQGGETQYF. CDR3 in DNA: TGTGCCAGCAGCCGACAGGGCGGGGAGACCCAGTACTTC.

This chain links TRBV7-9 with TRBJ2-2; D call uncertain. V was trimmed by 4 bases and J by 6 bases, leaving 6 bases between them. The V gene's germline CDR1 is SEHNR and CDR2 FQNEAQ (reference sequence). CDR3 size: 12 residues. The chain's CDR3 is CASSSYPGELFF. The CDR3 region has the DNA TGTGCCAGCAGCTCGTATCCCGGGGAGCTGTTTTTT.

The V and J genes are TRBV4-1 and TRBJ1-1; TRBD1 matches at 9 bases. Germline CDR1 MGHRA, CDR2 YSYEKL. The junction had 3 bases not matched to a gene; V was cut back by 5 bases and J by 2 bases. This CDR3 is 14 amino acids long. CDR3 nucleotides: TGCGCCAGCAGCTCGACAGGGGGTAACACTGAAGCTTTCTTT. Amino acids: CASSSTGGNTEAFF.

The chain is built from TRBV7-2 and TRBJ2-5; D remains unclear. V lost 0 bases, J lost 2 bases, and 7 bases lay in between. The CDR3 totals 14 residues. The germline V gene encodes CDR1 SGHTA and CDR2 FQGNSA. CDR3 sequence (DNA): TGTGCCAGCAGCTTAGCGTCTACTCAAGAGACCCAGTACTTC. It codes for CASSLASTQETQYF.

This clone was seen only once. Other nucleotide sequences in the sample specify the same CDR3. The chain carries TRBV11-2 and TRBJ2-1, with 9 bases lining up with TRBD2. Unmatched junction bases numbered 2, after V lost 1 base and J lost 4 bases. Germline V gene sequence: CDR1 SGHAT, CDR2 FQNNGV. This CDR3 is built from 15 residues. CDR3 sequence reads: CASSLGSGGYNEQFF. The CDR3 bases are TGTGCCAGCAGCTTAGGTAGCGGGGGATACAATGAGCAGTTCTTC.

The genes are TRBV6-1 and TRBJ1-6; D gene unclear. Trimming stripped 4 bases from V and 0 bases from J, with 22 bases between. The germline CDR1 and CDR2 sequences are MNHNS and SASEGT. The CDR3 totals 20 residues. The CDR3 region has the DNA TGTGCCAGCAGTGCCGATTTTCAGCCTGGCCGTAGCTCCTATAATTCACCCCTCCACTTT. It yields the protein CASSADFQPGRSSYNSPLHF.

The CDR3 loop is CASSLAGTGGWLFF. The CDR3 coding sequence is TGTGCCAGCAGCTTGGCCGGGACAGGGGGCTGGCTGTTTTTT. V and J are TRBV5-8 and TRBJ1-4, with 12 bases identical to TRBD1. Per the germline V gene, CDR1 is SGHTS and CDR2 is YDEGEE. Trimming at V came to 0 bases and at J to 14 bases, leaving 5 bases not matched to a gene. The CDR3 has 14 residues.

J is TRBJ2-1 and V is TRBV10-3, with 9 bases lining up with TRBD2. Germline V gene data show CDR1 as ENHRY and CDR2 as SYGVKD. V lost 5 bases and J lost 11; bases outside the gene matches: 7. This CDR3 is built from 13 residues. CDR3 DNA: TGTGCCATCAGTCTAGCGGGACCTGGCAAGCAGTTCTTC. Its translation is CAISLAGPGKQFF.

This clone occurred a few times. The chain uses TRBV7-9 and TRBJ1-6; 7 nucleotides agree with TRBD1. The CDR3 is 15 amino acids. Trimming at V came to 3 bases and at J to 3 bases, leaving 2 bases not matched to a gene. Germline V lookup: CDR1 SEHNR, CDR2 FQNEAQ (reference sequence). The CDR3 region has the DNA TGTGCCAGCAGCTTGTGGGACAGCTATAATTCACCCCTCCACTTT. Translated: CASSLWDSYNSPLHF. Drawing the rest from reference TRBV7-9 and TRBJ1-6, the complete variable domain is DTGVSQNPRHKITKRGQNVTFRCDPISEHNRLYWYRQTLGQGPEFLTYFQNEAQLEKSRLLSDRFSAERPKGSFSTLEIQRTEQGDSAMYLCASSLWDSYNSPLHFGNGTRLTVT.

CDR3: CASSYEGSYNEQFF. As DNA, the CDR3 is TGTGCCAGCAGCTACGAGGGCTCCTACAATGAGCAGTTCTTC. The V call is TRBV7-3, the J call TRBJ2-1; D is possibly TRBD2 (5 bases). Germline V gene sequence: CDR1 SGHTA, CDR2 FQGTGA. There are 14 residues in the CDR3. Between the trimmed V and J ends, which lost 4 bases and 0 bases, there was a span of 7 bases.

This clone was observed once. This sequence joins TRBV4-3 and TRBJ2-4; D is perhaps TRBD1 (5 bases). This CDR3 spans 13 amino acids. Germline loops: CDR1 LGHNA, CDR2 YSLEER. Trimming took off 1 base at V and 7 bases at J, with 8 bases between the two ends. The CDR3 spells CASSQVGANIQYF. In DNA form, the CDR3 reads TGCGCCAGCAGCCAAGTTGGGGCGAACATTCAGTACTTC.

V usage is TRBV7-9 and J usage is TRBJ1-2, with unresolved D. Germline V gene data show CDR1 as SEHNR and CDR2 as FQNEAQ (reference sequence). CDR3 length: 13 amino acids. V lost 2 bases to trimming and J lost 4 bases, with 8 bases between them. The CDR3 DNA reads as TGTGCCAGCAGCTTAATGCCAGGCTATGGCTACACCTTC. It codes for CASSLMPGYGYTF.

The chain links TRBV28 to TRBJ1-2; no clear D. Trimming took off 2 bases at V and 3 bases at J, with 10 bases between the two ends. Germline V gene data show CDR1 as MDHEN and CDR2 as SYDVKM. The CDR3 runs to 14 residues. DNA for the CDR3: TGTGCCAGCAGTTTACTCCACCAGGACTATGGCTACACCTTC. The encoded protein is CASSLLHQDYGYTF.

This chain links TRBV5-1 with TRBJ2-1; perhaps TRBD2 as D (5 bases). With 0 bases removed from V and 5 bases from J, the gap between germline ends came to 12 bases. Germline CDR1 is SGHRS and CDR2 is YFSETQ. The CDR3 has 15 amino acids. The CDR3 reads CASSLAGFGDNEQFF. CDR3 DNA: TGCGCCAGCAGCTTGGCTGGTTTCGGGGACAATGAGCAGTTCTTC.